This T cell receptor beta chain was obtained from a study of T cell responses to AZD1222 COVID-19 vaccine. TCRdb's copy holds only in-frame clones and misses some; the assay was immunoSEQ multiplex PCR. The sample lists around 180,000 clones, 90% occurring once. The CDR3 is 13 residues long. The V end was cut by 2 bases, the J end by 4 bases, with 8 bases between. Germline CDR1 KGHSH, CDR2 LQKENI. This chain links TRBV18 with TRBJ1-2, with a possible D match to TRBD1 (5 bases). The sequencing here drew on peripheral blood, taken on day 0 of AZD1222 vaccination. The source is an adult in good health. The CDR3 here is CASSPGTLYGYTF. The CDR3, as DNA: TGTGCCAGCTCACCAGGGACCCTCTATGGCTACACCTTC. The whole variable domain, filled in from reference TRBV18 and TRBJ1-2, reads NAGVMQNPRHLVRRRGQEARLRCSPMKGHSHVYWYRQLPEEGLKFMVYLQKENIIDESGMPKERFSAEFPKEGPSILRIQQVVRGDSAAYFCASSPGTLYGYTFGSGTRLTVV.